This T cell receptor (beta chain) was recorded in a study of OX40 agonist ivuxolimab in advanced cancers. The cohort excluded patients with autoimmune disease history or systemic immunosuppression. Sequencing was performed with immunoSEQ multiplex PCR; in TCRdb, only in-frame clones are kept and a portion is missing. This sample has 80,000 or so clones, with 84% found just once. The germline V and J ends were trimmed by 1 base and 6 bases, with 12 bases remaining between them. Per the germline V gene, CDR1 is SGHTA and CDR2 is FQGNSA. The CDR3 is 15 amino acids. The chain recombines TRBV7-2 with TRBJ1-4; no clear D. The source is an adult with an advanced solid tumor such as melanoma, head and neck, liver or kidney cancer. The sequencing here drew on CD4+ or CD8+ T cells sorted from blood, taken in a trial of the OX40 agonist ivuxolimab. The CDR3 is CASSLEGFKDEKLFF. For the CDR3, the DNA is TGTGCCAGCAGCTTAGAAGGGTTTAAAGATGAAAAACTGTTTTTT. Full variable domain (rest looked up from reference TRBV7-2 and TRBJ1-4): GAGVSQSPSNKVTEKGKDVELRCDPISGHTALYWYRQSLGQGLEFLIYFQGNSAPDKSGLPSDRFSAERTGGSVSTLTIQRTQQEDSAVYLCASSLEGFKDEKLFFGSGTQLSVL.